This T cell receptor beta chain was identified in a study of vaccination and CD4 T cells after COVID-19. Across the study: The authors gave control cultures a CEFX pool, an HIV-1 Nef pool, or no peptide.

The germline V gene has CDR1 SGHVS and CDR2 FNYEAQ. The CDR3 is 12 amino acids. V gave up 5 bases and J gave up 8 bases; unmatched junction bases: 5. As to this clonotype: Its antigen is undetermined.

Cultured CD4+ T-cell DNA underwent Oncomine TCR Beta short-read sequencing. In TCRdb, the PCR reads were re-called with MiXCR into one record per CDR3 protein. Among over 13,000 distinct CDR3 sequences, less than 65% were seen once, and the ten largest hold 8.4%. Treatment in this sample: approximately 10-day PBMC culture with coronavirus spike peptide pools or control peptides (ViraFEST assay). The source material was CD4+ T cells from blood, cultured in vitro, sampled before SARS-CoV-2 vaccination. This rearrangement joins TRBV7-6 to TRBJ1-2; 7 bases map to TRBD1. The clonotype comes from a human donor who had recovered from COVID-19. As DNA, the CDR3 is TGTGCCAGCAGCCTTACAGGGGAAGGCTACACCTTC. Translated: CASSLTGEGYTF.